This T cell receptor (beta chain) comes out of a study of T cell responses to AZD1222 COVID-19 vaccine. The CDR3 is 13 amino acids. Germline V gene lookup returns CDR1 SGHTA and CDR2 FQGNSA. V trimming: 4 bases; J trimming: 7 bases; junction bases outside the gene matches: 6. The study, taken as a whole, reports: Close to half of spike-specific TCRs reportedly recognize unmutated variant regions. Every sample of the repertoires postdated the peak T cell response.

Only in-frame clones appear in the TCRdb table, and some are missing; sequencing was by immunoSEQ multiplex PCR. The sample yields about 120,000 clones, more than 85% seen once. Comments on this clone: What it recognizes is unknown.

Sequences were derived from peripheral blood, sampled on day 0 of AZD1222 vaccination. This chain connects TRBV7-2 to TRBJ1-1; 7 bases map to TRBD1. This clonotype was sampled from an adult in good health. CDR3 DNA sequence: TGTGCCAGCAGCTGGAACAGGGGAAATGAAGCTTTCTTT. This translates into CASSWNRGNEAFF.